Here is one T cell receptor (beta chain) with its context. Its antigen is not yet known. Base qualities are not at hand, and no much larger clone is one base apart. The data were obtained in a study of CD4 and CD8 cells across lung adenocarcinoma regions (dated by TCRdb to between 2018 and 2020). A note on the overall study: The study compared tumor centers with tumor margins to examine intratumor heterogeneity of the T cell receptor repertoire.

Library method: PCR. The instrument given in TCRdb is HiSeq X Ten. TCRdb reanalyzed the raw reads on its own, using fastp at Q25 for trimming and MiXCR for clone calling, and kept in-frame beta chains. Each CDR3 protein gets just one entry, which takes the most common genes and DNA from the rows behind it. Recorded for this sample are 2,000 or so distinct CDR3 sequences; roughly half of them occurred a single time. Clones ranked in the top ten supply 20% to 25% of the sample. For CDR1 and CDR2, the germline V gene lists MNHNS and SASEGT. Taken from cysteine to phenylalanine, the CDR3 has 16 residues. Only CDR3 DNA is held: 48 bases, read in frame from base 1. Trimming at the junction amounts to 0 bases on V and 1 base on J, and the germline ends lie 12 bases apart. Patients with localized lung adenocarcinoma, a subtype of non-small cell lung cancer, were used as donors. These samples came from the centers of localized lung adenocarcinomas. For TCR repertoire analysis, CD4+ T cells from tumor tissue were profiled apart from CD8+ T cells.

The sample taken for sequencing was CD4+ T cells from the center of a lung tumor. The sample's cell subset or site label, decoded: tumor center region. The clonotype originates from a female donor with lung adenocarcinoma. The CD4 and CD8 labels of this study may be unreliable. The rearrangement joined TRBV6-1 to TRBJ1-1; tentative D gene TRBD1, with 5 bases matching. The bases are TGTGCCAGCAGTGAAGCCGAGACAGATCGGAACACTGAAGCTTTCTTT. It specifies CASSEAETDRNTEAFF.